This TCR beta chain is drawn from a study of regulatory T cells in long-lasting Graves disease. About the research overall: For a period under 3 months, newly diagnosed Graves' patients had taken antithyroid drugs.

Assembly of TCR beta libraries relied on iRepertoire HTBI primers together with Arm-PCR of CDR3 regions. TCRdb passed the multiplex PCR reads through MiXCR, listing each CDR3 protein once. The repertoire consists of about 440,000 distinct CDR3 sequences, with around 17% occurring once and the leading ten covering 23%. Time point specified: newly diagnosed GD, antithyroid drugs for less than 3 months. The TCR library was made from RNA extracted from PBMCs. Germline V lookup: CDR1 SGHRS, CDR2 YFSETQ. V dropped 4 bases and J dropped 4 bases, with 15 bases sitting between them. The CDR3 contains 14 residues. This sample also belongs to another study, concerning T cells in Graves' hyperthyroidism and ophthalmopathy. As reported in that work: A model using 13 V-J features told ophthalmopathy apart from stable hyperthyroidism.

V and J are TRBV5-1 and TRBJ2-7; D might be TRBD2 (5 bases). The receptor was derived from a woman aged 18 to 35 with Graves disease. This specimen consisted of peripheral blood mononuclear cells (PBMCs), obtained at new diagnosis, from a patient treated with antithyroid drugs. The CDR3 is CASSPGGFTYEQYF. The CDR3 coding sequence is TGCGCCAGCAGCCCAGGAGGTTTCACGTACGAGCAGTACTTC.